The present entry profiles one TCR beta chain with its context. These data originate in a study of cytomegalovirus exposure and HLA in healthy donors. PCR used 60 Vbeta primers and 13 Jbeta primers. Assay: immunoSEQ multiplex PCR; the TCRdb copy retains only in-frame clones and omits some. The profile covers about 140,000 clones, with roughly 82% appearing a single time and around 3% taken by the ten largest. V trimming: 10 bases; J trimming: 10 bases; junction bases outside the gene matches: 12. The CDR3 has 15 amino acids. Germline V lookup: CDR1 MNHEY, CDR2 SVGAGI. The V gene is TRBV6-5, the J gene TRBJ2-1; TRBD2 agrees at 14 bases. The sequenced sample consisted of PBMCs. This clonotype was sampled from a young man in good health and CMV-seropositive. This chain's CDR3 is CATKQGLAGDGEQFF. DNA for the CDR3: TGTGCCACCAAACAGGGACTAGCGGGAGACGGGGAGCAGTTCTTC.